Included here is one T cell receptor (beta chain) sequence, with context. As yet, its antigen is unknown. The table came from immunoSEQ multiplex PCR; TCRdb's copy has only in-frame clones and leaves some out. The data show around 100,000 clones, 91% seen once. The data belong to a study of OX40 agonist ivuxolimab in advanced cancers. Notes on the study in general: Several nonresponders also turned out to have low normalized T-cell clonal expansion.

V was pared by 3 bases and J by 3 bases, with 10 bases of the junction left unmatched. This CDR3 is built from 16 residues. CDR1 and CDR2 from the germline V gene are KGHSH and LQKENI. The sample was CD4+ or CD8+ T cells sorted from blood, taken in a trial of the OX40 agonist ivuxolimab. The chain employs TRBV18 and TRBJ1-1; 7 bases line up with TRBD1. The source is an adult with an advanced solid tumor such as melanoma, head and neck, liver or kidney cancer. This CDR3 is CASSPPSRGRYTEAFF. The CDR3 nucleotides are TGTGCCAGCTCACCTCCTTCTAGGGGGCGGTACACTGAAGCTTTCTTT.